The clone carrying this T cell receptor beta chain appeared a few times. With a J-beta primer mix and a sample-barcoded 5' primer, a second PCR ran roughly 6 to 11 cycles. MiXCR, run by TCRdb on the 5' RACE reads, gives a single entry per CDR3 protein. The data show around 790,000 distinct CDR3 sequences, approximately 48% seen once. The data are from a study of blood T cells in healthy people across ages. This CDR3 is 13 amino acids long. Germline V gene sequence: CDR1 KGHSH, CDR2 LQKENI. Deletions cut 5 bases from V and 4 bases from J, with 11 bases between. This clonotype originated in a man in his 60s in good health. Material for sequencing was blood. J is TRBJ2-5 and V is TRBV18, with D possibly matching TRBD1 (6 bases). CDR3 in DNA: TGTGCCAGCTCAGCACAGGGAAGAGAGACCCAGTACTTC. Protein: CASSAQGRETQYF.